Reported below is one T cell receptor (beta chain). The antigen is undetermined. Study-level points and caveats: Larger-cohort validation covered only one TCR beta V-J rearrangement. In terms of TCR gene usage, tumor memory CD4+ T cells clustered together with blood and lymph node memory CD4+ cells, as well as with lymph node naive CD4+ cells.

Tregs were sorted as CD4+CD25+CD127-/low cells. Full-length variable regions came from constant-region reverse primers plus semi-nested Nested Universal Primer A PCR. Each CDR3 protein is one row after TCRdb ran MiXCR on the 5' RACE reads. The sample carries 35,000 to 45,000 distinct CDR3 sequences, 20% to 25% recorded once. Sample: Tregs sorted from a lymph node. The TCR comes from a female donor with breast cancer.

The CDR3 sequence is CAISVLAGQETQYF. DNA for the CDR3: TGTGCCATCAGCGTACTAGCGGGGCAAGAGACCCAGTACTTC. The chain recombines TRBV10-3 with TRBJ2-5; 10 nucleotides line up with TRBD2. The CDR3 consists of 14 residues. Per germline, CDR1 ENHRY and CDR2 SYGVKD. The V and J ends lost 6 bases and 2 bases, in that order; junction bases with no gene match: 3.